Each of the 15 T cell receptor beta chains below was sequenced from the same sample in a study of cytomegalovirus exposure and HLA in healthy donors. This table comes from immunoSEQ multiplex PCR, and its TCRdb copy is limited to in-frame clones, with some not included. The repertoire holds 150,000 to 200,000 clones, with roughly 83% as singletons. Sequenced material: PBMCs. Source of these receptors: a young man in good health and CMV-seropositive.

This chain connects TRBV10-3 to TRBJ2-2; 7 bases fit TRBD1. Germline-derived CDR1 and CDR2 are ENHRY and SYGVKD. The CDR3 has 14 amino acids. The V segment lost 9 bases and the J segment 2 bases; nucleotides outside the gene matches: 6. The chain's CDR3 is CAIPGTVNTGELFF. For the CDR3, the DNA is TGTGCCATTCCCGGGACAGTTAACACCGGGGAGCTGTTTTTT.

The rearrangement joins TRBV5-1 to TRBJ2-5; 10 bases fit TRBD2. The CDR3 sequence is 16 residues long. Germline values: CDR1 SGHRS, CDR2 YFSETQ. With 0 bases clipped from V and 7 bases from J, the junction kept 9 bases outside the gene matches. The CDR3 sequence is CASSLAQLAGGRTQYF. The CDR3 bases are TGCGCCAGCAGCTTGGCCCAATTAGCGGGGGGACGGACCCAGTACTTC.

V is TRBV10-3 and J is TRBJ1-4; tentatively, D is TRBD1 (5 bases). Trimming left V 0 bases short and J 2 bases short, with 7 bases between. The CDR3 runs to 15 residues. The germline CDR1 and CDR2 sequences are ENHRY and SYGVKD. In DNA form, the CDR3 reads TGTGCCATCAGTGAGTCGCGGGGGACTAATGAAAAACTGTTTTTT. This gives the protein CAISESRGTNEKLFF.

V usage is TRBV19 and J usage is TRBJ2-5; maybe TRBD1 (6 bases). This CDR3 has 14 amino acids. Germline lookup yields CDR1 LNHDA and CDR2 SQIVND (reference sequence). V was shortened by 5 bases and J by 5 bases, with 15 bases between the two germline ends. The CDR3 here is CASSPQGWSETQYF. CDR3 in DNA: TGTGCCAGTAGTCCACAGGGTTGGAGCGAGACCCAGTACTTC.

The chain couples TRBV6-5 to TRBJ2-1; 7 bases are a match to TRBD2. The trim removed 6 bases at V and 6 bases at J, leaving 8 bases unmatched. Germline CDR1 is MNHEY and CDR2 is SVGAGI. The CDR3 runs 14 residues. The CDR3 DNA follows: TGTGCCAGCAGCAATTCCGGGACTATCAATGAGCAGTTCTTC. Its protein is CASSNSGTINEQFF.

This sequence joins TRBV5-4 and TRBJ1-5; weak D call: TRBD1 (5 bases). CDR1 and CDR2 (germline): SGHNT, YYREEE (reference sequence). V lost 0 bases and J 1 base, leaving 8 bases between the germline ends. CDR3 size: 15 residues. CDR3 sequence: CASSLGGGSNQPQHF. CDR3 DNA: TGTGCCAGCAGCTTGGGTGGGGGGAGCAATCAGCCCCAGCATTTT.

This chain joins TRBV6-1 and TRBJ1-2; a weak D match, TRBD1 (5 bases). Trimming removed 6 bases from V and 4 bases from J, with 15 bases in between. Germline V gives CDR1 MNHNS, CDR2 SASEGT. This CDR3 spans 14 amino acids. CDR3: CASRLAGVGYGYTF. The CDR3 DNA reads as TGTGCCAGCAGGCTTGCGGGGGTAGGCTATGGCTACACCTTC.

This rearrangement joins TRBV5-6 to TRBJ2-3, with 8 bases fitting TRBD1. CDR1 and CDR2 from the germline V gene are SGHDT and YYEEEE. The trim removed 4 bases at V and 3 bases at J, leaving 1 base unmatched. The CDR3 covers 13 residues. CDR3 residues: CASSRQGTDTQYF. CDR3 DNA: TGTGCCAGCAGCCGACAGGGGACAGATACGCAGTATTTT.

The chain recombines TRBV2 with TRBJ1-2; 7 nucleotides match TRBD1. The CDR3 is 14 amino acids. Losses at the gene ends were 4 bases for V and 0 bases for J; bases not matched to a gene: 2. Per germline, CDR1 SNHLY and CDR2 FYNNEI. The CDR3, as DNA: TGTGCCAGCAGTGGGGACAGCCCTAACTATGGCTACACCTTC. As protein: CASSGDSPNYGYTF.

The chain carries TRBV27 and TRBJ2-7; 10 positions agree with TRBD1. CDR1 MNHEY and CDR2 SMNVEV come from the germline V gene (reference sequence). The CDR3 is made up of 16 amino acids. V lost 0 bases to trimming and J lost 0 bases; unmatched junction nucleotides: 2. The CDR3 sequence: CASSLSTGGSSYEQYF. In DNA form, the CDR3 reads TGTGCCAGCAGTTTATCGACAGGGGGCTCCTCCTACGAGCAGTACTTC.

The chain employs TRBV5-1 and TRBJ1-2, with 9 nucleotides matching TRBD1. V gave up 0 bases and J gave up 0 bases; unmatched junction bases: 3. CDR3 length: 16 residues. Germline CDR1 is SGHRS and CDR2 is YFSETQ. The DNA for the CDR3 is TGCGCCAGCAGCTTGGCCCGGGACAGGGCTAACTATGGCTACACCTTC. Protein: CASSLARDRANYGYTF.

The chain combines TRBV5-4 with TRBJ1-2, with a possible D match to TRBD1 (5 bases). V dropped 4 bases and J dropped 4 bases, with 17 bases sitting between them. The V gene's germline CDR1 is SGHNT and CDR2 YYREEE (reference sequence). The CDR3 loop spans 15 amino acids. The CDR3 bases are TGTGCCAGCAGCACTTTGGGGGGAGGGTTCTATGGCTACACCTTC. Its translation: CASSTLGGGFYGYTF.

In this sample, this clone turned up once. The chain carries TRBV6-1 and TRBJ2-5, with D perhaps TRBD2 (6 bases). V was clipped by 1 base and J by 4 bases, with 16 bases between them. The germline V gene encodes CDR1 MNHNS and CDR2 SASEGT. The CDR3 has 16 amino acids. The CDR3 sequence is CASSEVITGGSETQYF. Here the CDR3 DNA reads TGTGCCAGCAGTGAAGTCATAACCGGGGGATCAGAGACCCAGTACTTC.

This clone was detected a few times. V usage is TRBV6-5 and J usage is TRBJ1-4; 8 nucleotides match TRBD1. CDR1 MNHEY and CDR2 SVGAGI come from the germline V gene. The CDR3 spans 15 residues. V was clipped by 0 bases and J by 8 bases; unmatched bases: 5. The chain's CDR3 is CASSYSGTGTEKLFF. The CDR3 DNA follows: TGTGCCAGCAGTTACTCAGGGACAGGCACGGAAAAACTGTTTTTT.

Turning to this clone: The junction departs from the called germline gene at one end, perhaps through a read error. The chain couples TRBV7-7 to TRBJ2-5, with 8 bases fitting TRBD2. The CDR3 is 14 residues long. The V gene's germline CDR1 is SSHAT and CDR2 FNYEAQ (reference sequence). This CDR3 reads CASSLSGRRGDQYF. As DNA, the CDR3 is TGTGCTAGCAGCTTATCTGGTCGGCGGGGGGACCAGTACTTC.